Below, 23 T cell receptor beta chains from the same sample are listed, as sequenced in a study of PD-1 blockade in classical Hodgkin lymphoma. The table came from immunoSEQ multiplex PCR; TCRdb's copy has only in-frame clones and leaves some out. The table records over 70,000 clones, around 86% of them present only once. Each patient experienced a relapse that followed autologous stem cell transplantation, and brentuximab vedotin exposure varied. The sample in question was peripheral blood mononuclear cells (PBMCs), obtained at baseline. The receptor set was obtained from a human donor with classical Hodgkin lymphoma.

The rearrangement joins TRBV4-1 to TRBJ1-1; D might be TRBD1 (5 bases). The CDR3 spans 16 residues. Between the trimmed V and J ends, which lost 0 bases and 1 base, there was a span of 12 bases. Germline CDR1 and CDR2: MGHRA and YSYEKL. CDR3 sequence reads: CASSQDRGHRNTEAFF. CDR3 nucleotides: TGCGCCAGCAGCCAAGATCGAGGACACAGGAACACTGAAGCTTTCTTT.

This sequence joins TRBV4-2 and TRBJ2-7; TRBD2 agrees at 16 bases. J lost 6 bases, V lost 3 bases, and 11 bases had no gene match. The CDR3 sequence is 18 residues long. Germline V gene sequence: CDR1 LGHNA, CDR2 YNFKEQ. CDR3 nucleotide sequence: TGTGCCAGCAGCCAGGCCCCCGGGACTAGCGGGAGGGCCGGCGAGCAGTACTTC. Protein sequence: CASSQAPGTSGRAGEQYF.

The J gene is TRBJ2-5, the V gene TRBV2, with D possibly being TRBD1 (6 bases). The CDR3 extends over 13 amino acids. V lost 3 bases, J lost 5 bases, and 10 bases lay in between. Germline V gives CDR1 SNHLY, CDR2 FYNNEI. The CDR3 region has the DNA TGTGCCAGCAGTGATCAGGGGATGGAGACCCAGTACTTC. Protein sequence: CASSDQGMETQYF.

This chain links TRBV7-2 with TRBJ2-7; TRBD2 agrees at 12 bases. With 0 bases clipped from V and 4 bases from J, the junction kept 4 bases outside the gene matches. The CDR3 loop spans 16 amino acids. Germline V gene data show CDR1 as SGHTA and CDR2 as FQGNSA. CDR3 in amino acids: CASSLATLAGGYEQYF. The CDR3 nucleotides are TGTGCCAGCAGCTTAGCTACACTAGCGGGAGGTTACGAGCAGTACTTC.

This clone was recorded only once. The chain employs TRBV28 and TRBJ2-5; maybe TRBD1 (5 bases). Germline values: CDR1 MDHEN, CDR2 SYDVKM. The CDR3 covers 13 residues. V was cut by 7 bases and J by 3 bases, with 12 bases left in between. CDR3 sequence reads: CASIPEGEETQYF. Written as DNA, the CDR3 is TGTGCCAGCATCCCTGAAGGGGAAGAGACCCAGTACTTC. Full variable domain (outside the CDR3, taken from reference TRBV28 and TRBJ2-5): DVKVTQSSRYLVKRTGEKVFLECVQDMDHENMFWYRQDPGLGLRLIYFSYDVKMKEKGDIPEGYSVSREKKERFSLILESASTNQTSMYLCASIPEGEETQYFGPGTRLLVL.

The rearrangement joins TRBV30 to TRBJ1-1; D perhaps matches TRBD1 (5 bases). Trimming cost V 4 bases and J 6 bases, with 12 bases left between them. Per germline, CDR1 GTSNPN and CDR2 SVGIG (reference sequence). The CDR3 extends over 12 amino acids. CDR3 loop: CAWTSRGPEAFF. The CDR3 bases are TGTGCCTGGACCTCAAGGGGCCCTGAAGCTTTCTTT. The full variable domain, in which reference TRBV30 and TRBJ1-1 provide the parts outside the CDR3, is SQTIHQWPATLVQPVGSPLSLECTVEGTSNPNLYWYRQAAGRGLQLLFYSVGIGQISSEVPQNLSASRPQDRQFILSSKKLLLSDSGFYLCAWTSRGPEAFFGQGTRLTVV.

The DNA for the CDR3 is TGCGCCAGCAGCTTGGCCCACACCGGGGAGCTGTTTTTT. It specifies CASSLAHTGELFF. The rearrangement links TRBV5-1 to TRBJ2-2; no definite D call. The V end lost 0 bases, the J end lost 3 bases, and 3 bases lay between the germline ends. The CDR3 sequence is 13 residues long. Germline CDR1 reads SGHRS; CDR2 reads YFSETQ.

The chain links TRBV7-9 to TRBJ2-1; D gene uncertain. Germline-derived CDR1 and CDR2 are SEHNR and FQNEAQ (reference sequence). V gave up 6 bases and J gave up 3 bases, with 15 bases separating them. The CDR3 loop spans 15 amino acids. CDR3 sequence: CASRPGPNLYNEQFF. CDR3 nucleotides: TGTGCCAGCAGACCCGGGCCGAACCTCTACAATGAGCAGTTCTTC.

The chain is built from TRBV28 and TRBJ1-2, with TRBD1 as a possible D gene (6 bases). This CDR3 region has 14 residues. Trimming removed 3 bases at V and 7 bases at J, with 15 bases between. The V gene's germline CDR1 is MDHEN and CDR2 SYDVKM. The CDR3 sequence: CASSLGAPMSGYTF. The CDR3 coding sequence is TGTGCCAGCAGTTTGGGGGCTCCGATGTCTGGCTACACCTTC.

CDR3 amino acids: CASSLTGAENTEAFF. The CDR3, as DNA: TGTGCCAGCAGCTTGACAGGGGCCGAGAACACTGAAGCTTTCTTT. The chain has TRBV5-4 and TRBJ1-1; 7 bases map to TRBD1. This CDR3 region has 15 residues. Germline CDR1 is SGHNT and CDR2 is YYREEE (reference sequence). V dropped 1 base and J dropped 1; count of bases not matched to a gene: 4.

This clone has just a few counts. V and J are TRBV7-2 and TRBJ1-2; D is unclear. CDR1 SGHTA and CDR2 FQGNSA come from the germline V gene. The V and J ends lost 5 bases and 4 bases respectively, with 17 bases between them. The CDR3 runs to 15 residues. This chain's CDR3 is CASSLSARAGYGYTF. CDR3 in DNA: TGTGCCAGCAGCCTTAGCGCACGGGCAGGCTATGGCTACACCTTC.

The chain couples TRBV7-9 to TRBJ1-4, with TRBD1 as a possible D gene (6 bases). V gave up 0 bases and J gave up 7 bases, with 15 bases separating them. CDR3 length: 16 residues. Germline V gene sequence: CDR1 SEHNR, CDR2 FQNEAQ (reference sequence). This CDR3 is CASSLAPSSRGEKLFF. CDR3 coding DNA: TGTGCCAGCAGCTTAGCGCCGTCGAGCAGGGGTGAAAAACTGTTTTTT.

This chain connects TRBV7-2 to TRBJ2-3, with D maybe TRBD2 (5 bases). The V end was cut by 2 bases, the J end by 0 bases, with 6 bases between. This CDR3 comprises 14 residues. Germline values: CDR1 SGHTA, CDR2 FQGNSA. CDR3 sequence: CASSLRTSTDTQYF. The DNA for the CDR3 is TGTGCCAGCAGCTTACGGACTAGCACAGATACGCAGTATTTT.

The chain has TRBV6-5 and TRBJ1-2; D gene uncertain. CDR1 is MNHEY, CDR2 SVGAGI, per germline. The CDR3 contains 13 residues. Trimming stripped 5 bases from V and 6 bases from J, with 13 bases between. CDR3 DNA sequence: TGTGCCAGCAGTGTGGGCAGCCGGGATGGCTACACCTTC. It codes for CASSVGSRDGYTF.

The CDR3 protein is CASSFDNGDYGYTF. CDR3 DNA: TGTGCCAGCAGTTTCGACAACGGGGACTATGGCTACACCTTC. The chain links TRBV6-6 to TRBJ1-2; no reliable D call. CDR3 size: 14 residues. The V end was cut by 4 bases, the J end by 3 bases, with 12 bases between. Germline-derived CDR1 and CDR2 are MNHNY and SVGAGI (reference sequence).

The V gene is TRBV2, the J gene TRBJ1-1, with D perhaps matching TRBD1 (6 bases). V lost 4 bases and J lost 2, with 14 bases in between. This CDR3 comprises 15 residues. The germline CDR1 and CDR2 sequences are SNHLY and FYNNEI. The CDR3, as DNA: TGTGCCAGCAGTGTGGTCCAGGGGAGAAACACTGAAGCTTTCTTT. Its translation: CASSVVQGRNTEAFF.

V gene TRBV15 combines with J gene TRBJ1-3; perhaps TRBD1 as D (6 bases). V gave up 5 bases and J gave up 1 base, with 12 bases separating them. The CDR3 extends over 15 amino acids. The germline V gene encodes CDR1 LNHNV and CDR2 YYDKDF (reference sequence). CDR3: CATSGIQGSGNTIYF. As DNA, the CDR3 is TGTGCCACCAGCGGGATCCAGGGGTCTGGAAACACCATATATTTT.

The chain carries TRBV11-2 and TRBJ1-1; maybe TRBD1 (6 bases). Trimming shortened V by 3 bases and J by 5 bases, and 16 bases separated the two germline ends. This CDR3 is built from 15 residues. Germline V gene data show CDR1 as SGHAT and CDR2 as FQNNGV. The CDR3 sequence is CASSFGRRGFTEAFF. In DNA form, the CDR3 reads TGTGCCAGCAGCTTCGGGAGGAGGGGGTTTACTGAAGCTTTCTTT. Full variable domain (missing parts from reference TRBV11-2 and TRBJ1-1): EAGVAQSPRYKIIEKRQSVAFWCNPISGHATLYWYQQILGQGPKLLIQFQNNGVVDDSQLPKDRFSAERLKGVDSTLKIQPAKLEDSAVYLCASSFGRRGFTEAFFGQGTRLTVV.

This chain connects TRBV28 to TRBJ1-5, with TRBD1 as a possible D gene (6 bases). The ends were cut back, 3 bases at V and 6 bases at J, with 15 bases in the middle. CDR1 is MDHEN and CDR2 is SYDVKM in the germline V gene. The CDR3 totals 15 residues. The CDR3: CASSFGGAYGQPQHF. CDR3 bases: TGTGCCAGCAGTTTTGGGGGGGCTTACGGTCAGCCCCAGCATTTT. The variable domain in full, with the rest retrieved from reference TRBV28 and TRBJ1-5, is DVKVTQSSRYLVKRTGEKVFLECVQDMDHENMFWYRQDPGLGLRLIYFSYDVKMKEKGDIPEGYSVSREKKERFSLILESASTNQTSMYLCASSFGGAYGQPQHFGDGTRLSIL.

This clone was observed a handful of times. The CDR3 is CSVEDRSLYTF. The CDR3 bases are TGCAGCGTTGAAGATCGATCCCTCTACACCTTC. The gene calls are TRBV29-1 and TRBJ1-2, with no clear D. The ends were cut back, 0 bases at V and 10 bases at J, with 9 bases in the middle. The CDR3 loop spans 11 amino acids. Germline CDR1 is SQVTM and CDR2 is ANQGSEA.

The CDR3, as DNA: TGTGCCAGCAGTCCCGGAATTGAAGCTTTCTTT. As protein: CASSPGIEAFF. The chain joins TRBV6-6 to TRBJ1-1; D remains ambiguous. V gave up 5 bases and J gave up 7 bases, with 8 bases separating them. The CDR3 is 11 amino acids. Germline V gene data show CDR1 as MNHNY and CDR2 as SVGAGI (reference sequence).

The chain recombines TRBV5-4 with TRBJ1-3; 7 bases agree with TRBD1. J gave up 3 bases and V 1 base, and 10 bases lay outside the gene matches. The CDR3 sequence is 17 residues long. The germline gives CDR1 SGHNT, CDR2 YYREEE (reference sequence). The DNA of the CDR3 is TGTGCCAGCAGCTTGTTGGGGACAGAAGAACGTGGAAACACCATATATTTT. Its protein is CASSLLGTEERGNTIYF. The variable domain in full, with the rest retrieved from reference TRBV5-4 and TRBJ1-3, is ETGVTQSPTHLIKTRGQQVTLRCSSQSGHNTVSWYQQALGQGPQFIFQYYREEENGRGNFPPRFSGLQFPNYSSELNVNALELDDSALYLCASSLLGTEERGNTIYFGEGSWLTVV.

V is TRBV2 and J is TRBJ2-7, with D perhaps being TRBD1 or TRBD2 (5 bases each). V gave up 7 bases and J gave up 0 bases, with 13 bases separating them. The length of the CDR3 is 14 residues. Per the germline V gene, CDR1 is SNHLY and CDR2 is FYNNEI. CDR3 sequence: CASKPSGSSYEQYF. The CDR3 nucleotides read TGTGCCAGCAAACCCTCAGGGAGCTCCTACGAGCAGTACTTC.